The 4 T cell receptor beta chains below come from one sample, sequenced in a study of blood T cell repertoires in COVID-19. Profiling relied on immunoSEQ multiplex PCR, and the TCRdb table lists in-frame clones only, not all of them. The top ten hold approximately 4.6% of the sample, which has more than 200,000 clones, more than 75% seen once. The sequenced sample consisted of PBMCs or T cells enriched from blood (not recorded which). These receptors all come from a man aged 25-45 years with acute COVID-19.

As regards this clone: Other DNA sequences in the sample encode the same CDR3. This sequence joins TRBV9 and TRBJ2-2, with 9 bases aligning to TRBD1. The V gene's germline CDR1 is SGDLS and CDR2 YYNGEE. Germline trimming cut 3 bases from V and 4 bases from J; bases unmatched to any gene: 4. This CDR3 comprises 15 residues. The chain's CDR3 is CASSAGQGSTGELFF. The CDR3 DNA follows: TGTGCCAGCAGCGCAGGACAGGGGAGCACCGGGGAGCTGTTTTTT.

This clone showed up just a few times. The chain uses TRBV10-3 and TRBJ1-5, with D hard to call. The CDR3 is 11 residues long. Germline V gene sequence: CDR1 ENHRY, CDR2 SYGVKD. V was shortened by 5 bases and J by 9 bases, with 8 bases between the two germline ends. The CDR3, as DNA: TGTGCCATCAGTAACCCAGGGCCCCAGCATTTT. It yields the protein CAISNPGPQHF.

V usage is TRBV6-1 and J usage is TRBJ1-3; 7 bases are shared with TRBD1. Germline V gene data show CDR1 as MNHNS and CDR2 as SASEGT. The CDR3 is 15 residues long. With 2 bases clipped from V and 4 bases from J, the junction kept 5 bases outside the gene matches. The CDR3 DNA reads as TGTGCCAGCAGTGAAATGGGGACAGCCGGAAACACCATATATTTT. This encodes CASSEMGTAGNTIYF.

V gene TRBV2 combines with J gene TRBJ1-5; unclear D gene. Germline CDR1 reads SNHLY; CDR2 reads FYNNEI. Trimming pared 7 bases from V and 0 bases from J, leaving 10 bases between. This CDR3 has 14 amino acids. CDR3 amino acids: CASNRGYSNQPQHF. In DNA form, the CDR3 reads TGTGCCAGCAACCGAGGGTATAGCAATCAGCCCCAGCATTTT.